This TCR beta chain was recorded in a study of control samples from healthy donors and cancer patients. Only in-frame clones appear in the TCRdb table, and some are missing; sequencing was by immunoSEQ multiplex PCR. The sample holds approximately 170,000 clones, around 91% seen once. The CDR3 length is 15 residues. Germline V gives CDR1 MNHEY, CDR2 SMNVEV (reference sequence). V lost 2 bases and J 2 bases, leaving 12 bases between the germline ends. This clone came up a few times. This clonotype originated in a woman aged 30 to 39 in good health. Sequencing was carried out using blood. The chain recombines TRBV27 with TRBJ1-1; D ambiguous. The CDR3 bases are TGTGCCAGCAGTTTAAGTTTTACTCAAAACACTGAAGCTTTCTTT. This encodes CASSLSFTQNTEAFF.